This record looks at one T cell receptor (beta chain) sequence and its context. Regarding time point: after dendritic cell vaccination, including at tumor progression/relapse. Selection required adequate fresh-frozen tumor tissue plus more than two years' survival data. This record belongs to a study of glioma-infiltrating T cells after dendritic cell vaccination. The protocol was immunoSEQ multiplex PCR, while the TCRdb copy is restricted to in-frame clones and leaves out a portion. The sample yields some 46,000 clones, 75% to 90% seen once. The CDR3 has 16 residues. Germline lookup yields CDR1 MDHEN and CDR2 SYDVKM. V lost 5 bases, J lost 0 bases, and 14 bases lay in between.

Sample: blood, taken after dendritic cell vaccination. The sequence was obtained from a human donor with glioblastoma. The chain uses TRBV28 and TRBJ2-1, with D perhaps TRBD1 (6 bases). The CDR3 region has the DNA TGTGCCAGCAGTGATACAGGGTATTACTCCTACAATGAGCAGTTCTTC. Its translation is CASSDTGYYSYNEQFF. Supplemented by reference TRBV28 and TRBJ2-1, the full variable domain reads DVKVTQSSRYLVKRTGEKVFLECVQDMDHENMFWYRQDPGLGLRLIYFSYDVKMKEKGDIPEGYSVSREKKERFSLILESASTNQTSMYLCASSDTGYYSYNEQFFGPGTRLTVL.